A selection of T cell receptor beta chains follows, all from one sample in a study of cytomegalovirus exposure and HLA in healthy donors. The data were produced by immunoSEQ multiplex PCR, yet TCRdb's version contains in-frame clones alone and is incomplete. The data show 210,000 or so clones, about 86% seen once. Sequencing input: PBMCs. These receptors originate from a woman under 30 in good health and CMV-seronegative. Both conserved end residues are part of each CDR3. Fields, in order: clone size, V gene, D gene, J gene, CDR3 length, CDR3 protein, CDR3 DNA. The D gene is left open where the match is weak. Only some rows state a clone size, as once, few, many or a class for expanded clones.

clone_size: .
v_call: TRBV6-1
d_call: .
j_call: TRBJ1-1
cdr3_length: 12
cdr3_aa: CASSFEAPEAFF
cdr3_nt: TGTGCCAGCAGTTTCGAAGCTCCTGAAGCTTTCTTT

clone_size: once
v_call: TRBV18
d_call: TRBD1
j_call: TRBJ2-7
cdr3_length: 15
cdr3_aa: CASSPIGQGAVEQYF
cdr3_nt: TGTGCCAGCTCACCGATCGGACAGGGGGCGGTCGAGCAGTACTTC

clone_size: .
v_call: TRBV7-9
d_call: TRBD2
j_call: TRBJ2-7
cdr3_length: 15
cdr3_aa: CASRASGSLSYEQYF
cdr3_nt: TGTGCCAGCAGAGCAAGCGGGAGCCTCTCCTACGAGCAGTACTTC

clone_size: .
v_call: TRBV28
d_call: .
j_call: TRBJ1-5
cdr3_length: 13
cdr3_aa: CASRQGSNQPQHF
cdr3_nt: TGTGCCAGCAGGCAGGGTAGCAATCAGCCCCAGCATTTT

clone_size: .
v_call: TRBV19
d_call: TRBD1
j_call: TRBJ2-5
cdr3_length: 11
cdr3_aa: CAAGGLETQYF
cdr3_nt: TGTGCCGCAGGGGGTTTGGAGACCCAGTACTTC

clone_size: .
v_call: TRBV19
d_call: .
j_call: TRBJ1-4
cdr3_length: 17
cdr3_aa: CASSPRSGVPANEKLFF
cdr3_nt: TGTGCCAGTTCCCCCCGATCCGGGGTACCAGCTAATGAAAAACTGTTTTTT

clone_size: few
v_call: TRBV4-1
d_call: .
j_call: TRBJ2-5
cdr3_length: 13
cdr3_aa: CASSQVGAETQYF
cdr3_nt: TGCGCCAGCAGCCAAGTAGGGGCTGAGACCCAGTACTTC

clone_size: .
v_call: TRBV28
d_call: .
j_call: TRBJ2-1
cdr3_length: 15
cdr3_aa: CASKITGGGFNEQFF
cdr3_nt: TGTGCCAGCAAAATAACAGGGGGAGGGTTCAATGAGCAGTTCTTC

clone_size: once
v_call: TRBV28
d_call: TRBD1
j_call: TRBJ2-7
cdr3_length: 12
cdr3_aa: CASGRGLSEQYF
cdr3_nt: TGTGCCAGCGGCAGGGGGCTGAGCGAGCAGTACTTC

clone_size: .
v_call: TRBV29-1
d_call: TRBD2
j_call: TRBJ2-7
cdr3_length: 16
cdr3_aa: CSVESADSGRSWEQYF
cdr3_nt: TGCAGCGTTGAATCGGCAGATAGCGGGAGATCTTGGGAGCAGTACTTC